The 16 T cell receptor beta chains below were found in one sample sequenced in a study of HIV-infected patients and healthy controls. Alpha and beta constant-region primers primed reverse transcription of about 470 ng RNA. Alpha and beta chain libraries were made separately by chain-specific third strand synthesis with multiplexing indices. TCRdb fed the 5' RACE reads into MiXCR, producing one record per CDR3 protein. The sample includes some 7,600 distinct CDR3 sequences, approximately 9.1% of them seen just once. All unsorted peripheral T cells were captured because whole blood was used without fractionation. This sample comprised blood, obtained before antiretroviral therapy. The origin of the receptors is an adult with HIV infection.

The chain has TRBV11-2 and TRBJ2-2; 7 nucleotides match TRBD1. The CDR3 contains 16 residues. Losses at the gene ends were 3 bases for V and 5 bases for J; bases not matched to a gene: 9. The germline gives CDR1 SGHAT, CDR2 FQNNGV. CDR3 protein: CASSFERQGGTGELFF. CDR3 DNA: TGTGCCAGCAGCTTCGAAAGACAGGGTGGGACCGGGGAGCTGTTTTTT.

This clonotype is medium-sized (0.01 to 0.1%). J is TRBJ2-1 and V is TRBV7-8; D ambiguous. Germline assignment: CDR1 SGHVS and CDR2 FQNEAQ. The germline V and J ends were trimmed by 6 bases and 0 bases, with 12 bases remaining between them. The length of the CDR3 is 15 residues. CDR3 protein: CASRIVSSSYNEQFF. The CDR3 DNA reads TGTGCCAGCAGGATAGTAAGCAGCTCCTACAATGAGCAGTTCTTC.

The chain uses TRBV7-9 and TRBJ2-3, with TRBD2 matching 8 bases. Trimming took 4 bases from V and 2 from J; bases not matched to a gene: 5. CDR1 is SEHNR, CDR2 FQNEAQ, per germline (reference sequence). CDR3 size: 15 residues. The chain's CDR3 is CASSSGLGPTDTQYF. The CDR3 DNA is TGTGCCAGCAGCTCGGGACTAGGTCCCACAGATACGCAGTATTTT.

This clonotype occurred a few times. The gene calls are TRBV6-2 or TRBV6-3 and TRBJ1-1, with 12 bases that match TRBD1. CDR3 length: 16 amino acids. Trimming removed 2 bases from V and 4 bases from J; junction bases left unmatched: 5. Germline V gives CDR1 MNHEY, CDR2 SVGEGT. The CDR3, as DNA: TGTGCCAGCAGTTACGCCCGGGACAGGGGGCTCACTGAAGCTTTCTTT. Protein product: CASSYARDRGLTEAFF.

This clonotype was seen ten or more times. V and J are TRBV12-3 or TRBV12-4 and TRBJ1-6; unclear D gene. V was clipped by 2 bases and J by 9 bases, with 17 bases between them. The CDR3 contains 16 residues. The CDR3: CASSLWPPGNGSPLHF. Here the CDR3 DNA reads TGTGCCAGCAGTTTATGGCCCCCGGGGAACGGTTCACCCCTCCACTTT.

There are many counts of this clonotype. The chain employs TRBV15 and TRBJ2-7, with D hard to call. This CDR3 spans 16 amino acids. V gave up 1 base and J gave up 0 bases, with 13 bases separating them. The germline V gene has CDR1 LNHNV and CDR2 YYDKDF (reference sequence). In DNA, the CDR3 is TGTGCCACCAGCAGAGTGTGGGGAACGAGCTCCTACGAGCAGTACTTC. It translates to CATSRVWGTSSYEQYF.

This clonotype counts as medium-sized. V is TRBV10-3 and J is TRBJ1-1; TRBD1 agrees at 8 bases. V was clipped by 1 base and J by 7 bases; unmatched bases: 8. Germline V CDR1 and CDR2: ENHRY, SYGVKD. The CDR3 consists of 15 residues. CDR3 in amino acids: CAISELQGASGEAFF. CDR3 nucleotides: TGTGCCATCAGTGAGTTGCAGGGGGCGAGTGGTGAAGCTTTCTTT.

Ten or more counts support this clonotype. The DNA of the CDR3 is TGTGCCAGCAGCTCCCAGGGTTTGGCAAACAATGAGCAGTTCTTC. Translated, it gives CASSSQGLANNEQFF. V is TRBV7-9 and J is TRBJ2-1; tentatively, D is TRBD1 (5 bases). The germline V and J ends were trimmed by 4 bases and 5 bases, with 15 bases remaining between them. The CDR3 has 15 amino acids. Germline CDR1 is SEHNR and CDR2 is FQNEAQ (reference sequence).

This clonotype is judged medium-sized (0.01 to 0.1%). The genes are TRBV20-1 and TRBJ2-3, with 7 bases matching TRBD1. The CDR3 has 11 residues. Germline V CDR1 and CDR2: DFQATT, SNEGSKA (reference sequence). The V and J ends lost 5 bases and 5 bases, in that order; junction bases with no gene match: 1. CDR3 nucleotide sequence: TGCAGTGCTCACAGGGGAGATACGCAGTATTTT. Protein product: CSAHRGDTQYF.

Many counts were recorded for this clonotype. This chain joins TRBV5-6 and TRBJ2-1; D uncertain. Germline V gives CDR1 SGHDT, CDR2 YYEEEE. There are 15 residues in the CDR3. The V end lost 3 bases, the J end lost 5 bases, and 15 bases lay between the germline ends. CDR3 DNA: TGTGCCAGCAGCTACAGCTTGAGCCGACACAATGAGCAGTTCTTC. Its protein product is CASSYSLSRHNEQFF.

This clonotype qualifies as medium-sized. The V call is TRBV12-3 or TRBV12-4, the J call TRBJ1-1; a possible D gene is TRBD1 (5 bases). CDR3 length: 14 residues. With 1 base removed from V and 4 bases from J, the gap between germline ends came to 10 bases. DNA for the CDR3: TGTGCCAGCAGTTTAGAAGGGGTTGGCACTGAAGCTTTCTTT. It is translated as CASSLEGVGTEAFF.

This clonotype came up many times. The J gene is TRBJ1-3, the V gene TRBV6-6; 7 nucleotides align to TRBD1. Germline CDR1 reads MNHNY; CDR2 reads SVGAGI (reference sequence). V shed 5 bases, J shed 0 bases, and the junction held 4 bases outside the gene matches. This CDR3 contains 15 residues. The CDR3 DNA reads TGTGCCAGCAGTCGGGACAGCCTCTCTGGAAACACCATATATTTT. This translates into CASSRDSLSGNTIYF.

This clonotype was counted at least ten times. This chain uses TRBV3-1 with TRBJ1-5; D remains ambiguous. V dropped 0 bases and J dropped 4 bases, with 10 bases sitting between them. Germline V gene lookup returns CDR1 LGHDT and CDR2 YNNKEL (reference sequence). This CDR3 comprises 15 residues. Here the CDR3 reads CASSQERSGNQPQHF. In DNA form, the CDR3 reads TGTGCCAGCAGCCAAGAGCGTTCGGGGAATCAGCCCCAGCATTTT.

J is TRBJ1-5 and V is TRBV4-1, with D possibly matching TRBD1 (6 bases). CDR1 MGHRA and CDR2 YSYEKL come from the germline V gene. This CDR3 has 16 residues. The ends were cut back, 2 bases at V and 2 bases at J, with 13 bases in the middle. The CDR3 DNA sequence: TGCGCCAGCAGCCAAATGGGCGGGGGCGGCAATCAGCCCCAGCATTTT. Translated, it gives CASSQMGGGGNQPQHF.

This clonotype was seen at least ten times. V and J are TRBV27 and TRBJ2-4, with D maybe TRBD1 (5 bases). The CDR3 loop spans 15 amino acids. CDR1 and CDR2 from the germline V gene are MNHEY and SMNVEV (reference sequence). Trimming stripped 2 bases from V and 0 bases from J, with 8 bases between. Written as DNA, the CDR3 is TGTGCCAGCAGTTTAAGGGGTCTAGCCAAAAACATTCAGTACTTC. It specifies CASSLRGLAKNIQYF.

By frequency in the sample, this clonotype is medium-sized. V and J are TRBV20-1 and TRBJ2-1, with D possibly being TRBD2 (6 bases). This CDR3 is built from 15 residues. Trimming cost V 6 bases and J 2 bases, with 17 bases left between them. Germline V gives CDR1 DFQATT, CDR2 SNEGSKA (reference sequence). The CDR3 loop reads CSATGGARAYNEQFF. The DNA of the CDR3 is TGCAGTGCGACCGGGGGAGCGCGCGCCTACAATGAGCAGTTCTTC.